This T cell receptor beta chain was obtained from a study of blood T cells in healthy people across ages. General study results and limits: PBMCs left unsorted prevented a conclusive naive versus antigen-experienced comparison.

The CDR3 runs 12 residues. Trimming pared 6 bases from V and 8 bases from J, leaving 13 bases between. This clonotype was picked up a small number of times. Its specificity is unknown. PCR was performed a second time for about 7 to 11 cycles using a sample-barcoded 5' primer and a J-beta primer mix. Each of the cDNA molecules was tagged by a template-switch adaptor with 12 random nucleotides. TCRdb passed the 5' RACE reads through MiXCR, listing each CDR3 protein once. Of hundreds of thousands of distinct CDR3 sequences in the sample, about 62% were seen once. The gene calls are TRBV12-3 or TRBV12-4 and TRBJ1-2, with a possible D match to TRBD1 (5 bases). The specimen sequenced was blood. The clonotype originates from a man aged 25 to 45 in good health. CDR3 sequence: CASRTGGRGYTF. DNA for the CDR3: TGTGCCAGCAGGACCGGGGGTCGGGGCTACACCTTC.